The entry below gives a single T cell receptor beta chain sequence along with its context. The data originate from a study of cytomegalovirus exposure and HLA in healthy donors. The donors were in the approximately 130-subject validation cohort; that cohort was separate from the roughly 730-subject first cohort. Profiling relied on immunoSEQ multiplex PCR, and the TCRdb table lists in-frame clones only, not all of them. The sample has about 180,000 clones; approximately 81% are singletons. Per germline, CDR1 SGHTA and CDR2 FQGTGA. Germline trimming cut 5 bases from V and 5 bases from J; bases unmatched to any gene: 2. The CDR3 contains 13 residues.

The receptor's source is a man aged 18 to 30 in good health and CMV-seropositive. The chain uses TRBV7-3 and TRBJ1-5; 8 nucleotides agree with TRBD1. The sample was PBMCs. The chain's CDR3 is CASSPTGDQPQHF. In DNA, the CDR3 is TGTGCCAGCAGCCCGACAGGGGATCAGCCCCAGCATTTT.